This TCR beta chain was sequenced during a study of cytomegalovirus exposure and HLA in healthy donors. Study-level results: Being productive about 87% or about 30% of the time was typical of most TCR beta V segments in an earlier analysis. There were some public TCRs occurring in many donors, but most TCR sequences were rare. Evidence from a later analysis indicated that most CMV-associated TCR beta chains looked HLA-restricted.

As concerns this clone: The antigen is unknown.

A multiplex PCR was run with 60 Vbeta primers and 13 Jbeta primers. Produced via immunoSEQ multiplex PCR; TCRdb's table is partial and in-frame only. Seen here are about 61,000 clones, 75% to 85% observed once, and the top ten hold roughly 51%. In nominal health when sampled, donors likely had unrecorded immune exposures nonetheless. Input material: PBMCs. This clonotype was sampled from a man between 50 and 59 years old in good health and CMV-seropositive.

Here the CDR3 DNA reads TGCAGCGTTTCTACGAGCTCCTACGAGCAGTACTTC. Its protein is CSVSTSSYEQYF. The J gene is TRBJ2-7, the V gene TRBV29-1; D gene ambiguous. The CDR3 is 12 residues long. Deletions cut 5 bases from V and 0 bases from J, with 8 bases between. Germline-derived CDR1 and CDR2 are SQVTM and ANQGSEA.